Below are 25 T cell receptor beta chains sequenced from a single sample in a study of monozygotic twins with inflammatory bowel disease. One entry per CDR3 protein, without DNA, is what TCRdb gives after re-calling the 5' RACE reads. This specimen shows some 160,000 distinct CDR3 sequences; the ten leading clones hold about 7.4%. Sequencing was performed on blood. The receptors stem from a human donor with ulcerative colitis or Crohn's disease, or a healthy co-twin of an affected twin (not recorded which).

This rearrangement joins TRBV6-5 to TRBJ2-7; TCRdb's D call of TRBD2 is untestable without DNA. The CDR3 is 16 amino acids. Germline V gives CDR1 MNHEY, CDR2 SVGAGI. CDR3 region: CASSYSRTSGSYEQYF.

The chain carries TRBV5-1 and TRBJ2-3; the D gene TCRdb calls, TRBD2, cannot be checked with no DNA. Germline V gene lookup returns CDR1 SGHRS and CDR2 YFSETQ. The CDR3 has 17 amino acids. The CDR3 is CASSWRPPSGRTDTQYF.

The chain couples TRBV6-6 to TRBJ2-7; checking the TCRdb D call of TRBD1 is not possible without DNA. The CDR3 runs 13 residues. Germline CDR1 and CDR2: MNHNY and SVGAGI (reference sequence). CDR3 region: CASSPGGGYEQYF.

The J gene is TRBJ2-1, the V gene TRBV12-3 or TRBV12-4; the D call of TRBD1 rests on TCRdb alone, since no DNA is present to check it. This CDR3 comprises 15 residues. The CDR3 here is CASSTGTRSYNEQFF.

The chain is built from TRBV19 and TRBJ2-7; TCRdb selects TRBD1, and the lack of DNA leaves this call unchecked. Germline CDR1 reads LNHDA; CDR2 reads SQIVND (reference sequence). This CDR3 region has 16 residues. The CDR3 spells CASSIWGTGSSYEQYF.

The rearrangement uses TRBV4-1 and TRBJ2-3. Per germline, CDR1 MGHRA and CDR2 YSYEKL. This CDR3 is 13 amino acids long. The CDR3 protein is CASSQDAPDTQYF.

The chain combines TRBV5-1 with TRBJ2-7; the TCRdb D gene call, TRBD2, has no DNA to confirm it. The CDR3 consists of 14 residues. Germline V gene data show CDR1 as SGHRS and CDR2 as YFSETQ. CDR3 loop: CASSPTEGVYEQYF.

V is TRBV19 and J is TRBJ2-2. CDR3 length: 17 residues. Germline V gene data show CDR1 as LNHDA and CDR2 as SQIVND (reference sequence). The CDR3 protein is CASRHKPVTADTGELFF.

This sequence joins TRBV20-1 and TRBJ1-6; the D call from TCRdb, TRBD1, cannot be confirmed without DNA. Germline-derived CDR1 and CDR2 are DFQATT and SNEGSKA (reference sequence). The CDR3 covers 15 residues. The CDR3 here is CSARKNRGRNSPLHF.

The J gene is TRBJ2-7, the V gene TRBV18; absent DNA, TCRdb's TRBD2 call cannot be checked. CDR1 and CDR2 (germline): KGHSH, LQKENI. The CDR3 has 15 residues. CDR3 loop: CASSQRAGGDYEQYF.

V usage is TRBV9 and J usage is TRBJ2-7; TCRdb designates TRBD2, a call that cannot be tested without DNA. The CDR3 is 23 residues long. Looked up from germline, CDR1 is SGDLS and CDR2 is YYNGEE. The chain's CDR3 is CASSVGGRFEAGVDYRGDYEQYF.

Here the CDR3 reads CASSSRDSSQETQYF. The chain has TRBV13 and TRBJ2-5; TCRdb indicates TRBD1, and absent DNA this call remains unverified. Germline V gene data show CDR1 as PRHDT and CDR2 as FYEKMQ (reference sequence). The CDR3 consists of 15 residues. Variable domain in full (rest from reference TRBV13 and TRBJ2-5): AAGVIQSPRHLIKEKRETATLKCYPIPRHDTVYWYQQGPGQDPQFLISFYEKMQSDKGSIPDRFSAQQFSDYHSELNMSSLELGDSALYFCASSSRDSSQETQYFGPGTRLLVL.

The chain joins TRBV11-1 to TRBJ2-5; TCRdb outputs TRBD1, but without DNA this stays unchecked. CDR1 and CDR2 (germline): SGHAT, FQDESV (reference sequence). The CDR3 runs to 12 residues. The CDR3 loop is CASSTGDETQYF.

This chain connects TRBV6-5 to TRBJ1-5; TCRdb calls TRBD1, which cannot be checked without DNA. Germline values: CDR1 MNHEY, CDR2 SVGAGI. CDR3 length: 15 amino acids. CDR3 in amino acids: CASSSVQGVRQPQHF.

Here the CDR3 reads CASSEHIYSGNTIYF. The chain employs TRBV6-1 and TRBJ1-3. Germline V gives CDR1 MNHNS, CDR2 SASEGT. The CDR3 sequence is 15 residues long.

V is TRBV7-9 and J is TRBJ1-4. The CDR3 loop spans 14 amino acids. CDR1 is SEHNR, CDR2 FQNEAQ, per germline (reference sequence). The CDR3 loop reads CASSPGGSNEKLFF.

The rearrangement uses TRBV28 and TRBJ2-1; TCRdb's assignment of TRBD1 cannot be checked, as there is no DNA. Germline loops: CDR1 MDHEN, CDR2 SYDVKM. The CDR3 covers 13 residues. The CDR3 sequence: CASILGGRNEQFF.

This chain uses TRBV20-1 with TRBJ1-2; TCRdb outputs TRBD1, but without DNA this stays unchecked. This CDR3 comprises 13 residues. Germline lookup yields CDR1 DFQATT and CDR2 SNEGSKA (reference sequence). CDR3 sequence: CSAETGTAYGYTF.

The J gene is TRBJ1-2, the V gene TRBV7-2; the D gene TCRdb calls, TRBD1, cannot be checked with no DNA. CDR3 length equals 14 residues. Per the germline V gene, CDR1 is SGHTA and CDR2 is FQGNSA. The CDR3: CASSLLQGVDGYTF.

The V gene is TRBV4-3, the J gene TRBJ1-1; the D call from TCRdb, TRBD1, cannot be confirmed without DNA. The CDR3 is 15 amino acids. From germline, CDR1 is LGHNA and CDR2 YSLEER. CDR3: CASSQDHGTNFEAFF.

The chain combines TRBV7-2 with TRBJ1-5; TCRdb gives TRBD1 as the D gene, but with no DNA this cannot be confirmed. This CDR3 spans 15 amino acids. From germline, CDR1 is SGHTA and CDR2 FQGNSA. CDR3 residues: CASSEMRGPGQPQHF. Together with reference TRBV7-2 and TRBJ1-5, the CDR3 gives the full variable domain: GAGVSQSPSNKVTEKGKDVELRCDPISGHTALYWYRQSLGQGLEFLIYFQGNSAPDKSGLPSDRFSAERTGGSVSTLTIQRTQQEDSAVYLCASSEMRGPGQPQHFGDGTRLSIL.

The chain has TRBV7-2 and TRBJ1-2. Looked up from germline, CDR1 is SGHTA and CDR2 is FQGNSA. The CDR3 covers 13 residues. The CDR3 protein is CASSLEPGWGYTF. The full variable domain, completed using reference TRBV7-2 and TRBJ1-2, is GAGVSQSPSNKVTEKGKDVELRCDPISGHTALYWYRQSLGQGLEFLIYFQGNSAPDKSGLPSDRFSAERTGGSVSTLTIQRTQQEDSAVYLCASSLEPGWGYTFGSGTRLTVV.

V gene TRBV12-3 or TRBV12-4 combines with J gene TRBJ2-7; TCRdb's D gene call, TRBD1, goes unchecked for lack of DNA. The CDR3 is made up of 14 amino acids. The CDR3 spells CASSTGTGPYEQYF.

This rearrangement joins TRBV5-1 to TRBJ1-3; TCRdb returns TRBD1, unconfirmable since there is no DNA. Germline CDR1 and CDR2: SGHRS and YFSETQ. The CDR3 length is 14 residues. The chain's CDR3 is CASSLGGTEDTIYF.

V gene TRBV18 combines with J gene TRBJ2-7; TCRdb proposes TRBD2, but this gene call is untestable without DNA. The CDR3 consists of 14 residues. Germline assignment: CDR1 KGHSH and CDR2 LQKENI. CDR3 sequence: CASSSSAGSYEQYF.